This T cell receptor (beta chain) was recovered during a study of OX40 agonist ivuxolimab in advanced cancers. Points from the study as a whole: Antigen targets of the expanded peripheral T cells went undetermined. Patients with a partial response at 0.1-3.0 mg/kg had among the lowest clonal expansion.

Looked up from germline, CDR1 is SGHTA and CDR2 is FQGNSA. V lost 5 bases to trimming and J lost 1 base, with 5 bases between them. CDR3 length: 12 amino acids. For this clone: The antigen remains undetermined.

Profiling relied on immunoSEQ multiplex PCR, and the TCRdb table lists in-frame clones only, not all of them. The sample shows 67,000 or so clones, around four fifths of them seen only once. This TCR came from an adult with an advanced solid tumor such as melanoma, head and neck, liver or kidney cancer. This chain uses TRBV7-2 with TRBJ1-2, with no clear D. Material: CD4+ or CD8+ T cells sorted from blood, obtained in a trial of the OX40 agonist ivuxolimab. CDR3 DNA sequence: TGTGCCAGCAGCCCCTTTAACTATGGCTACACCTTC. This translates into CASSPFNYGYTF.